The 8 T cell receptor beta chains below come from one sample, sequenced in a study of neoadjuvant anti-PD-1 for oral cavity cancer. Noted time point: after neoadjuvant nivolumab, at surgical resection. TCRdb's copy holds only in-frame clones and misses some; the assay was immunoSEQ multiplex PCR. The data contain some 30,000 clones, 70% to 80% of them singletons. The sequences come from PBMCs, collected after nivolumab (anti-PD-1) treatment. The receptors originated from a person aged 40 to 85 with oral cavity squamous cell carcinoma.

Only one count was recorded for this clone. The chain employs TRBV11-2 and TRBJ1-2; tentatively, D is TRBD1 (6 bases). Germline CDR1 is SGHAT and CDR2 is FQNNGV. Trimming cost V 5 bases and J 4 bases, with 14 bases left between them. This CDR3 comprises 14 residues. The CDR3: CASSIRQAPYGYTF. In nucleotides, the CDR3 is TGTGCCAGCAGCATTAGACAGGCCCCCTATGGCTACACCTTC.

The CDR3 is CASSRGLDYGYTF. CDR3 bases: TGTGCCAGCTCCCGGGGGTTAGACTATGGCTACACCTTC. The chain is built from TRBV2 and TRBJ1-2, with TRBD1 as a possible D gene (5 bases). The CDR3 is 13 residues long. V shed 8 bases and J shed 3 bases, with 13 bases lying between them. Germline V CDR1 and CDR2: SNHLY, FYNNEI.

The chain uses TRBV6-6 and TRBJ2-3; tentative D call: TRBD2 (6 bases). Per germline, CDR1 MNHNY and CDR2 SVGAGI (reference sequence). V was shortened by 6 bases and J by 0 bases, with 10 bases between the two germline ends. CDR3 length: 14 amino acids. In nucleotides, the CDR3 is TGTGCCAGCAGGACCGGGACTAGCACAGATACGCAGTATTTT. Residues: CASRTGTSTDTQYF.

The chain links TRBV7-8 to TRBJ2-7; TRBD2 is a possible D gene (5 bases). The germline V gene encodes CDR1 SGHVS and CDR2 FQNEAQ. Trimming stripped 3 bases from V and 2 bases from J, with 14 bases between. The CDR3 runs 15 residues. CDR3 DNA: TGTGCCAGCAGCTTTGAGGACCCGACTACCTACGAGCAGTACTTC. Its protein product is CASSFEDPTTYEQYF.

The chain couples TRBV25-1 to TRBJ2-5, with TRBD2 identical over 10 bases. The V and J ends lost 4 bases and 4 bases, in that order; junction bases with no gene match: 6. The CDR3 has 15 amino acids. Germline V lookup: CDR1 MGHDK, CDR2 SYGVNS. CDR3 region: CASSVTSGVRETQYF. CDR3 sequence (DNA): TGTGCCAGCAGTGTTACTAGCGGGGTAAGAGAGACCCAGTACTTC.

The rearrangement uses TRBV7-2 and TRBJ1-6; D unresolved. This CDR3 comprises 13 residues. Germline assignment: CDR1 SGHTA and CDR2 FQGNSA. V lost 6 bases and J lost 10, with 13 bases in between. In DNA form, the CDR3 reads TGTGCCAGCAGTCAGCAGTCTTTCTCACCCCTCCACTTT. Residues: CASSQQSFSPLHF.

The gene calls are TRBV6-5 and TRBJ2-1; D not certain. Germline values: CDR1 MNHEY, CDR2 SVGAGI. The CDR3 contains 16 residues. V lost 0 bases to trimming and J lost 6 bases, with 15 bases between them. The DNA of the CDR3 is TGTGCCAGCAGTTACTCGGGGTCTCTGGGCCGCAATGAGCAGTTCTTC. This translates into CASSYSGSLGRNEQFF.

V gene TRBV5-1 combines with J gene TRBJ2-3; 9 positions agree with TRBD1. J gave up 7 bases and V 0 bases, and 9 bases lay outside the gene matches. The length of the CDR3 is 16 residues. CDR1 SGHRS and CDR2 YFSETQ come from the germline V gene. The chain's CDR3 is CASSLEPGQGRYTQYF. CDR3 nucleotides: TGCGCCAGCAGCTTGGAACCGGGACAGGGAAGATATACGCAGTATTTT.